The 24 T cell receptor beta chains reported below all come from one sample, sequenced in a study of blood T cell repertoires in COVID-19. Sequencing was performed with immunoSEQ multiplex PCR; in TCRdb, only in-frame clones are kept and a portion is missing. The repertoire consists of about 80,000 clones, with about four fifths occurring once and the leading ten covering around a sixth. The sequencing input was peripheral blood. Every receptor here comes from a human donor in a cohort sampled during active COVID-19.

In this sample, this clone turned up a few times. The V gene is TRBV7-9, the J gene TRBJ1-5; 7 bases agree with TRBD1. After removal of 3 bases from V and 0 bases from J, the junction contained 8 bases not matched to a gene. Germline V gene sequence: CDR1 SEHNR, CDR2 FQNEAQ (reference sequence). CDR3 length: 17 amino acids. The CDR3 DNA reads TGTGCCAGCAGCTTCACGTCCGGGACAGATAGCAATCAGCCCCAGCATTTT. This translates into CASSFTSGTDSNQPQHF.

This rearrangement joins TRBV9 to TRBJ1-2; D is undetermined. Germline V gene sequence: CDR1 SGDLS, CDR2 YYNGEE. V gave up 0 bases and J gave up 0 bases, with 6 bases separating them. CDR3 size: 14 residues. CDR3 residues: CASSVVGTNYGYTF. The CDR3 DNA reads TGTGCCAGCAGCGTAGTTGGCACTAACTATGGCTACACCTTC.

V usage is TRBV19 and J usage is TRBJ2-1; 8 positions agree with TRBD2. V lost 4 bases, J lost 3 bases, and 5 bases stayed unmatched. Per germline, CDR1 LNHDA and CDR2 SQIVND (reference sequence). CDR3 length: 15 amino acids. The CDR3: CASSTPGGGYNEQFF. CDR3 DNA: TGTGCCAGTAGTACCCCGGGGGGGGGCTACAATGAGCAGTTCTTC.

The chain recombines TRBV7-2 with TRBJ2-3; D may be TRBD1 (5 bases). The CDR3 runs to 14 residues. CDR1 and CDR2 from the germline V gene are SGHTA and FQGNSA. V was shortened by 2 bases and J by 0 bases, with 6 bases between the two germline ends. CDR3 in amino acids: CASSLWGSTDTQYF. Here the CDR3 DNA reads TGTGCCAGCAGCTTATGGGGCAGCACAGATACGCAGTATTTT.

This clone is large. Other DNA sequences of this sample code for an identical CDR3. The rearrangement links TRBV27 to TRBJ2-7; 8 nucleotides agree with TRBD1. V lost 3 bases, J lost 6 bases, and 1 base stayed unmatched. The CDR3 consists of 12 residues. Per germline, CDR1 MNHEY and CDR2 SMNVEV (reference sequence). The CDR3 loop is CASSFTGGEQYV. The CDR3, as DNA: TGTGCCAGCAGTTTTACAGGGGGCGAGCAGTACGTC.

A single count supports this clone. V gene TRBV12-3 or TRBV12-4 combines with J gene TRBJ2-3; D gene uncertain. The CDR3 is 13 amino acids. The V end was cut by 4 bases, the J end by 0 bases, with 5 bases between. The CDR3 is CASSSFSTDTQYF. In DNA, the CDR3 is TGTGCCAGCAGTTCCTTTAGCACAGATACGCAGTATTTT.

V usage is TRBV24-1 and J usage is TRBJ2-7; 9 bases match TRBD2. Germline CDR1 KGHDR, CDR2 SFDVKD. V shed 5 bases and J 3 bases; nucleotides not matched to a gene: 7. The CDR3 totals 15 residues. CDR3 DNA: TGTGCCACCAGTGGGTTAGCGGGGGCGTTCTACGAGCAGTACTTC. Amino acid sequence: CATSGLAGAFYEQYF.

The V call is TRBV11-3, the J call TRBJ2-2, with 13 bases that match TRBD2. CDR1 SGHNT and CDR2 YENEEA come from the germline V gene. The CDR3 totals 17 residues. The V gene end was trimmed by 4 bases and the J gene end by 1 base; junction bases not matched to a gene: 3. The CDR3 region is CASSSRLAGGNTGELFF. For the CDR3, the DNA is TGTGCCAGCAGCTCGCGACTAGCGGGAGGGAACACCGGGGAGCTGTTTTTT. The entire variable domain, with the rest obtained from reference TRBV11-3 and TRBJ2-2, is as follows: EAGVVQSPRYKIIEKKQPVAFWCNPISGHNTLYWYLQNLGQGPELLIRYENEEAVDDSQLPKDRFSAERLKGVDSTLKIQPAELGDSAVYLCASSSRLAGGNTGELFFGEGSRLTVL.

The CDR3 protein is CASQNRDGREKLFF. The CDR3 bases are TGTGCCAGCCAAAACAGGGACGGACGGGAAAAACTGTTTTTT. This rearrangement joins TRBV19 to TRBJ1-4; weak D call: TRBD1 (6 bases). V lost 9 bases, J lost 8 bases, and 19 bases lay in between. This CDR3 contains 14 residues. Looked up from germline, CDR1 is LNHDA and CDR2 is SQIVND (reference sequence).

CDR3 bases: TGTGTGACAGGGCTGAACACTGAAGCTTTCTTT. Its protein product is CVTGLNTEAFF. The rearrangement links TRBV27 to TRBJ1-1, with 7 positions matching TRBD1. Per germline, CDR1 MNHEY and CDR2 SMNVEV (reference sequence). The CDR3 is made up of 11 amino acids.

CDR3 sequence (DNA): TGTGCCAGCAGCTTAGTTGCGGCGGGGAGGGCCTCCTACGAGCAGTACTTC. Its protein product is CASSLVAAGRASYEQYF. The chain links TRBV7-2 to TRBJ2-7; 7 nucleotides agree with TRBD2. Germline assignment: CDR1 SGHTA and CDR2 FQGNSA. The CDR3 contains 17 residues. The trim removed 1 base at V and 0 bases at J, leaving 9 bases unmatched. The entire variable domain, with the rest obtained from reference TRBV7-2 and TRBJ2-7, is as follows: GAGVSQSPSNKVTEKGKDVELRCDPISGHTALYWYRQSLGQGLEFLIYFQGNSAPDKSGLPSDRFSAERTGGSVSTLTIQRTQQEDSAVYLCASSLVAAGRASYEQYFGPGTRLTVT.

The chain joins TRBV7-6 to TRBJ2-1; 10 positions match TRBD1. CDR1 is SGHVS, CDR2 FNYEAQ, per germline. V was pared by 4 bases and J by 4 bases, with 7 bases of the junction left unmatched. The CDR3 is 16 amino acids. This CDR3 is CASSSGQGTAYNEQFF. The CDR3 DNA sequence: TGTGCCAGCAGCTCGGGACAGGGGACCGCTTACAATGAGCAGTTCTTC.

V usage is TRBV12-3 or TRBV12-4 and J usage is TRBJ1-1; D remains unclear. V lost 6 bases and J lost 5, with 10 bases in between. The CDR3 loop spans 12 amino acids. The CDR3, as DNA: TGTGCCAGCAGCCCCTGGGAGACTGAAGCTTTCTTT. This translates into CASSPWETEAFF.

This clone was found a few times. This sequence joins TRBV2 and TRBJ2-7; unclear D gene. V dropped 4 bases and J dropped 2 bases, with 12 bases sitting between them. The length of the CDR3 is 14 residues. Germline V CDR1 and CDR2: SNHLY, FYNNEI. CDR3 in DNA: TGTGCCAGCAGTGTAAGGCGGCAGACCTACGAGCAGTACGTC. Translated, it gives CASSVRRQTYEQYV.

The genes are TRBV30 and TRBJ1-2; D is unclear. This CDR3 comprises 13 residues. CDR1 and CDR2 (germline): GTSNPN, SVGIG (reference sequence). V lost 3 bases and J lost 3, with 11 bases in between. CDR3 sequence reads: CAWSPDADYGYTF. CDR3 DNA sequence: TGTGCCTGGAGCCCCGACGCGGACTATGGCTACACCTTC.

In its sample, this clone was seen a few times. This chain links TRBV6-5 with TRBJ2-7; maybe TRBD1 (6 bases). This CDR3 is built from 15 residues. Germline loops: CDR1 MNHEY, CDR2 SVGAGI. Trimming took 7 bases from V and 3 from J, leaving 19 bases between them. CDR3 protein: CASIHLTGLSYEQYF. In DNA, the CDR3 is TGTGCCAGCATCCACCTGACAGGACTCAGCTACGAGCAGTACTTC.

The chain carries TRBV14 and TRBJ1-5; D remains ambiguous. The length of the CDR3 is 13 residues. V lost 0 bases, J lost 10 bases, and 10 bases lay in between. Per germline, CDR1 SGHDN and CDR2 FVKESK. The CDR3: CASSQDSMLPQHF. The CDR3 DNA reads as TGTGCCAGCAGCCAAGATTCAATGCTACCCCAGCATTTT.

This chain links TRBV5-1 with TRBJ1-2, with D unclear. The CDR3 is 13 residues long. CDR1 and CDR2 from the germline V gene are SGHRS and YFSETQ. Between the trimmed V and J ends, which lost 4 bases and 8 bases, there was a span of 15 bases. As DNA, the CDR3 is TGCGCCAGCAGCCCAGGCGTTGGCCGGGGCTACACCTTC. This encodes CASSPGVGRGYTF. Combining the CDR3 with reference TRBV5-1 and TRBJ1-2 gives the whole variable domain KAGVTQTPRYLIKTRGQQVTLSCSPISGHRSVSWYQQTPGQGLQFLFEYFSETQRNKGNFPGRFSGRQFSNSRSEMNVSTLELGDSALYLCASSPGVGRGYTFGSGTRLTVV.

CDR3 loop: CARSLPAGGAYNEQFF. In nucleotides, the CDR3 is TGTGCCAGAAGCTTACCAGCGGGAGGGGCCTACAATGAGCAGTTCTTC. This chain connects TRBV7-5 to TRBJ2-1; the table calls TRBD2, which could not be checked here. TRBV7-5 is labeled a pseudogene. The CDR3 has 16 residues.

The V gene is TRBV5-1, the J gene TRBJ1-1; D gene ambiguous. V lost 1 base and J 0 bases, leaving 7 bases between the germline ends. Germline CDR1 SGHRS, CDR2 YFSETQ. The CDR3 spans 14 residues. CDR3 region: CASSLNTLNTEAFF. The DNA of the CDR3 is TGCGCCAGCAGCTTGAACACCCTGAACACTGAAGCTTTCTTT.

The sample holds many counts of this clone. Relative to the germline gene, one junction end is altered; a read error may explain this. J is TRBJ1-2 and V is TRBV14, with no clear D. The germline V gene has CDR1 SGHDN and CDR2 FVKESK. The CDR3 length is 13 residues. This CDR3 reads CASSQFVNNGYTF. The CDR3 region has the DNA TGTGCCAGCAGCCAATTTGTTAACAATGGCTACACCTTC.

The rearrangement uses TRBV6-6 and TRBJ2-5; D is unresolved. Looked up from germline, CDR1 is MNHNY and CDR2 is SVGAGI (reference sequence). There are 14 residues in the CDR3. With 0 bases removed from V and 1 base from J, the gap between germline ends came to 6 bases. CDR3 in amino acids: CASSYSVSQETQYF. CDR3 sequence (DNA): TGTGCCAGCAGTTACTCAGTCAGCCAAGAGACCCAGTACTTC.

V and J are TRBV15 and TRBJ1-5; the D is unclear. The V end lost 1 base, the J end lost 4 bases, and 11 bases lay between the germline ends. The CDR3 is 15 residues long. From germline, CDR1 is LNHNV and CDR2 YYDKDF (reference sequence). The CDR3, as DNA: TGTGCCACCAGCAGAGCTGCAGGATTTAATCAGCCCCAGCATTTT. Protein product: CATSRAAGFNQPQHF.

In DNA, the CDR3 is TGTGCCAGCAGGCTACAGGGGGACGGCTACACCTTC. Its translation: CASRLQGDGYTF. The chain recombines TRBV6-5 with TRBJ1-2, with 8 bases matching TRBD1. With V trimmed by 6 bases and J by 8 bases, 5 bases remained unmatched. Germline V gives CDR1 MNHEY, CDR2 SVGAGI. This CDR3 region has 12 residues.